The 29 T cell receptor beta chains in this list originate from one sample, sequenced in a study of ipilimumab plus nivolumab after autologous stem cell transplantation. TCRdb's table, derived via immunoSEQ multiplex PCR, lists solely in-frame clones and lacks some. In the table there are about 18,000 clones, 70% to 80% of which are singletons. The sample in question was PBMCs, obtained in a trial of ipilimumab plus nivolumab as post-transplant consolidation. These receptors were obtained from a male donor with diffuse large B-cell lymphoma.

The chain recombines TRBV6-4 with TRBJ2-4, with a tentative D call TRBD1 (6 bases). Trimming stripped 6 bases from V and 1 base from J, with 13 bases between. Germline V gives CDR1 MRHNA, CDR2 SNTAGT. This CDR3 is built from 15 residues. This CDR3 is CASRTRGQAKNIQYF. DNA of the CDR3: TGTGCCAGCAGAACCCGAGGACAGGCCAAAAACATTCAGTACTTC.

In its sample, this clone was seen a few times. The V and J genes are TRBV7-9 and TRBJ2-7; D not certain. The germline gives CDR1 SEHNR, CDR2 FQNEAQ (reference sequence). Deletions cut 3 bases from V and 3 bases from J, with 15 bases between. CDR3 length equals 15 residues. CDR3 nucleotide sequence: TGTGCCAGCAGCTTTTACCCACAAAAAGTCTACGAGCAGTACTTC. It codes for CASSFYPQKVYEQYF. Variable domain in full (rest from reference TRBV7-9 and TRBJ2-7): DTGVSQNPRHKITKRGQNVTFRCDPISEHNRLYWYRQTLGQGPEFLTYFQNEAQLEKSRLLSDRFSAERPKGSFSTLEIQRTEQGDSAMYLCASSFYPQKVYEQYFGPGTRLTVT.

This clone was recorded a few times. The gene calls are TRBV7-8 and TRBJ2-1; 8 nucleotides line up with TRBD2. J was trimmed by 0 bases and V by 4 bases; bases with no gene match: 5. The germline CDR1 and CDR2 sequences are SGHVS and FQNEAQ. The CDR3 is 16 residues long. CDR3 in DNA: TGTGCCAGCAGCTCCTTGGCGGGGGGCTCCTACAATGAGCAGTTCTTC. It yields the protein CASSSLAGGSYNEQFF.

Only a few counts were recorded for this clone. The V gene is TRBV10-3, the J gene TRBJ1-1; 7 positions agree with TRBD1. CDR3 length: 13 amino acids. CDR1 and CDR2 from the germline V gene are ENHRY and SYGVKD. The V and J ends lost 0 bases and 7 bases, in that order; junction bases with no gene match: 2. The CDR3 nucleotides are TGTGCCATCAGTGAGTCGAGGGACAGTGAAGCTTTCTTT. This codes for CAISESRDSEAFF.

The chain carries TRBV11-2 and TRBJ2-7; D might be TRBD2 (7 bases). V lost 4 bases and J 6 bases, leaving 16 bases between the germline ends. CDR3 size: 14 residues. The germline V gene encodes CDR1 SGHAT and CDR2 FQNNGV. Here the CDR3 reads CASSSTTGLGEQYF. In DNA form, the CDR3 reads TGTGCCAGCAGCTCAACGACAGGACTAGGCGAGCAGTACTTC.

This clone was seen only once. A read error may produce the germline difference seen at one junction end. The chain employs TRBV9 and TRBJ2-3; D remains unclear. Germline-derived CDR1 and CDR2 are SGDLS and YYNGEE. CDR3 length equals 13 residues. In DNA form, the CDR3 reads TGTGTCAGCAGCGTAGGACGGTCAGATACGCAGTATTTT. This gives the protein CVSSVGRSDTQYF.

The chain uses TRBV5-1 and TRBJ1-6; no clear D gene. V dropped 0 bases and J dropped 9 bases, with 7 bases sitting between them. Germline V gene sequence: CDR1 SGHRS, CDR2 YFSETQ. The CDR3 consists of 13 residues. CDR3 in amino acids: CASSLAGLSPLHF. CDR3 nucleotide sequence: TGCGCCAGCAGCTTGGCTGGCCTTTCACCCCTCCACTTT.

CDR3 coding DNA: TGTGCCAGCAGCGATCAACAGGGCCCCTACGAGCAGTACTTC. Amino acid sequence: CASSDQQGPYEQYF. The chain carries TRBV7-2 and TRBJ2-7; perhaps TRBD1 as D (6 bases). Germline V gene sequence: CDR1 SGHTA, CDR2 FQGNSA. The V gene lost 5 bases and the J gene lost 2 bases, with 13 bases spanning the gap. This CDR3 has 14 amino acids. Combining the CDR3 with reference TRBV7-2 and TRBJ2-7 gives the whole variable domain GAGVSQSPSNKVTEKGKDVELRCDPISGHTALYWYRQSLGQGLEFLIYFQGNSAPDKSGLPSDRFSAERTGGSVSTLTIQRTQQEDSAVYLCASSDQQGPYEQYFGPGTRLTVT.

This clone was found once. The chain has TRBV5-4 and TRBJ1-2; D is uncertain. The V and J ends lost 4 bases and 2 bases respectively, with 6 bases between them. This CDR3 spans 12 amino acids. Germline CDR1 is SGHNT and CDR2 is YYREEE (reference sequence). The CDR3: CASSGRNYGYTF. As DNA, the CDR3 is TGTGCCAGCAGCGGCAGAAACTATGGCTACACCTTC.

V and J are TRBV10-3 and TRBJ1-4, with D maybe TRBD1 (6 bases). CDR1 is ENHRY, CDR2 SYGVKD, per germline. Trimming removed 10 bases at V and 6 bases at J, with 15 bases between. The CDR3 length is 13 residues. The CDR3: CASSTEGDEKLFF. The CDR3 nucleotides are TGTGCCAGCTCCACGGAGGGGGATGAAAAACTGTTTTTT.

This chain connects TRBV2 to TRBJ2-3; tentative D call: TRBD2 (6 bases). Per the germline V gene, CDR1 is SNHLY and CDR2 is FYNNEI. The CDR3 has 15 amino acids. V lost 3 bases to trimming and J lost 2 bases, with 12 bases between them. CDR3 loop: CASSETRPNTDTQYF. CDR3 coding DNA: TGTGCCAGCAGTGAGACTAGGCCGAACACAGATACGCAGTATTTT.

The chain has TRBV27 and TRBJ2-7, with 8 bases lining up with TRBD1. The CDR3 consists of 14 residues. Per germline, CDR1 MNHEY and CDR2 SMNVEV (reference sequence). V lost 1 base, J lost 2 bases, and 1 base stayed unmatched. Here the CDR3 reads CASSLWGQAYEQYF. CDR3 coding DNA: TGTGCCAGCAGTTTATGGGGACAGGCCTACGAGCAGTACTTC.

This clone was seen only a few times. V gene TRBV2 combines with J gene TRBJ1-1, with unresolved D. CDR1 is SNHLY, CDR2 FYNNEI, per germline. V lost 5 bases and J 4 bases, leaving 8 bases between the germline ends. The CDR3 contains 12 residues. The CDR3 spells CASSRLRTEAFF. DNA of the CDR3: TGTGCCAGCAGTCGCCTTCGCACTGAAGCTTTCTTT.

The V gene is TRBV7-8, the J gene TRBJ2-1; the D gene is possibly TRBD1 (5 bases). Germline V CDR1 and CDR2: SGHVS, FQNEAQ. V lost 5 bases and J 2 bases, leaving 19 bases between the germline ends. The CDR3 spans 17 residues. In nucleotides, the CDR3 is TGTGCCAGCAGCCAAGACAGATATCGAATTACCTACAATGAGCAGTTCTTC. Its translation is CASSQDRYRITYNEQFF.

This rearrangement joins TRBV9 to TRBJ1-2, with D perhaps TRBD1 (5 bases). V was clipped by 4 bases and J by 2 bases, with 12 bases between them. Looked up from germline, CDR1 is SGDLS and CDR2 is YYNGEE. The CDR3 runs 14 residues. The CDR3 DNA reads TGTGCCAGCAGCTCGGGGCGAGAAAACTATGGCTACACCTTC. This codes for CASSSGRENYGYTF.

Details on this clone: This same CDR3 is encoded by further DNA sequences in the sample. This chain joins TRBV5-6 and TRBJ2-7, with D perhaps TRBD2 (5 bases). From germline, CDR1 is SGHDT and CDR2 YYEEEE. The V gene lost 0 bases and the J gene lost 0 bases, with 7 bases spanning the gap. The CDR3 sequence is 14 residues long. The CDR3 sequence: CASSLGGSSYEQYF. DNA for the CDR3: TGTGCCAGCAGCTTGGGTGGGAGCTCCTACGAGCAGTACTTC.

This chain joins TRBV6-6 and TRBJ1-4; D call uncertain. V gave up 6 bases and J gave up 0 bases, with 11 bases separating them. Germline loops: CDR1 MNHNY, CDR2 SVGAGI (reference sequence). The CDR3 has 15 amino acids. CDR3: CASRAKGSTNEKLFF. CDR3 bases: TGTGCCAGCAGGGCAAAAGGGTCAACTAATGAAAAACTGTTTTTT.

This rearrangement joins TRBV4-1 to TRBJ1-6; no clear D gene. Germline lookup yields CDR1 MGHRA and CDR2 YSYEKL. V was shortened by 3 bases and J by 8 bases, with 11 bases between the two germline ends. This CDR3 is built from 14 residues. This chain's CDR3 is CASSHWPSDSPLHF. CDR3 DNA sequence: TGCGCCAGCAGCCACTGGCCATCTGATTCACCCCTCCACTTT.

This CDR3 is CASSDRGAYGYTF. CDR3 sequence (DNA): TGTGCCAGCAGTGACAGGGGGGCCTATGGCTACACCTTC. The chain recombines TRBV6-1 with TRBJ1-2; TRBD1 aligns across 7 bases. Per the germline V gene, CDR1 is MNHNS and CDR2 is SASEGT. The CDR3 consists of 13 residues. The trim removed 3 bases at V and 4 bases at J, leaving 2 bases unmatched.

This clone has just one count. This chain links TRBV5-1 with TRBJ1-6; D gene ambiguous. V shed 0 bases and J shed 3 bases, with 10 bases lying between them. CDR1 and CDR2 from the germline V gene are SGHRS and YFSETQ. The CDR3 totals 16 residues. The CDR3 sequence: CASSLEPELYNSPLHF. CDR3 in DNA: TGCGCCAGCAGCTTGGAGCCAGAGCTCTATAATTCACCCCTCCACTTT.

The rearrangement joins TRBV7-2 to TRBJ2-3; no reliable D call. The CDR3 runs to 16 residues. CDR1 SGHTA and CDR2 FQGNSA come from the germline V gene. V shed 5 bases and J shed 4 bases, with 19 bases lying between them. This CDR3 is CASSPEERGLSDTQYF. In nucleotides, the CDR3 is TGTGCCAGCAGCCCCGAGGAGCGTGGTTTGTCAGATACGCAGTATTTT.

The table lists this clone with a few counts. The chain recombines TRBV11-2 with TRBJ2-3, with 9 bases aligning to TRBD2. Germline loops: CDR1 SGHAT, CDR2 FQNNGV. CDR3 length equals 16 residues. V trimming: 6 bases; J trimming: 4 bases; junction bases outside the gene matches: 11. This CDR3 reads CASRKGVAGASDTQYF. For the CDR3, the DNA is TGTGCCAGCAGGAAGGGGGTAGCGGGGGCATCAGATACGCAGTATTTT.

The genes are TRBV5-1 and TRBJ2-5; D might be TRBD2 (5 bases). V lost 4 bases to trimming and J lost 5 bases, with 12 bases between them. This CDR3 has 13 amino acids. Per germline, CDR1 SGHRS and CDR2 YFSETQ. The CDR3 is CASSPGVRETQYF. CDR3 DNA: TGCGCCAGCAGCCCCGGGGTACGGGAGACCCAGTACTTC.

V and J are TRBV5-1 and TRBJ2-5, with 7 nucleotides matching TRBD2. This CDR3 contains 13 residues. Germline CDR1 SGHRS, CDR2 YFSETQ. V was clipped by 4 bases and J by 3 bases; unmatched bases: 3. The CDR3 reads CASSRREEETQYF. In DNA form, the CDR3 reads TGCGCCAGCAGCCGACGGGAGGAAGAGACCCAGTACTTC.

The V gene is TRBV29-1, the J gene TRBJ2-2; a possible D gene is TRBD1 (5 bases). CDR3 length: 15 amino acids. Trimming pared 1 base from V and 5 bases from J, leaving 14 bases between. CDR1 and CDR2 from the germline V gene are SQVTM and ANQGSEA. CDR3 sequence: CSVEGMGRGTGELFF. In nucleotides, the CDR3 is TGCAGCGTTGAAGGAATGGGAAGGGGAACCGGGGAGCTGTTTTTT.

This chain joins TRBV9 and TRBJ2-2; no clear D. V was trimmed by 3 bases and J by 4 bases, leaving 10 bases between them. This CDR3 has 14 amino acids. The germline V gene has CDR1 SGDLS and CDR2 YYNGEE. Here the CDR3 reads CASSATFGTGELFF. The CDR3 nucleotides are TGTGCCAGCAGCGCGACCTTTGGCACCGGGGAGCTGTTTTTT.

The chain has TRBV5-1 and TRBJ1-2; 7 positions match TRBD1. J was trimmed by 6 bases and V by 3 bases; bases with no gene match: 14. The CDR3 is 16 amino acids. CDR1 is SGHRS and CDR2 is YFSETQ in the germline V gene. The CDR3: CASSSQDPRTGDGYTF. The CDR3 nucleotides read TGCGCCAGCAGCTCCCAGGACCCAAGGACAGGTGATGGCTACACCTTC.

The chain uses TRBV12-5 and TRBJ2-4; 7 bases map to TRBD2. CDR3 length: 20 amino acids. CDR1 is LGHNT, CDR2 FRNRAP, per germline. The J segment lost 0 bases and the V segment lost 0 bases, leaving 14 bases of the junction unmatched. The CDR3 spells CASGLVLWEGEGLAKNIQYF. The CDR3 nucleotides are TGTGCTAGTGGTTTGGTACTGTGGGAGGGAGAGGGGCTAGCCAAAAACATTCAGTACTTC.

This chain joins TRBV10-2 and TRBJ2-2, with 8 bases identical to TRBD1. CDR1 WSHSY and CDR2 SAAADI come from the germline V gene. The CDR3 runs to 14 residues. Losses at the gene ends were 7 bases for V and 8 bases for J; bases not matched to a gene: 9. This CDR3 is CASTDREYLGELFF. CDR3 nucleotide sequence: TGCGCCAGCACGGACAGGGAATATTTGGGGGAGCTGTTTTTT.